Below, 4 T cell receptor beta chains from the same sample are listed, as sequenced in a study of T cell changes during pregnancy in multiple sclerosis. Sequenced by immunoSEQ multiplex PCR; TCRdb stores in-frame clones only, minus some. The table includes approximately 80,000 clones, about 90% detected once. The sequencing used PBMCs, collected in the first trimester of pregnancy. Receptors originate from a female donor in good health, serving as a control in a pregnancy study. Some clones in this sample may be carry-over from other donors' samples.

V usage is TRBV7-6 and J usage is TRBJ1-2; 8 bases line up with TRBD1. The ends lost 4 bases at V and 2 bases at J; junction bases unmatched: 6. CDR1 and CDR2 (germline): SGHVS, FNYEAQ. This CDR3 comprises 15 residues. DNA for the CDR3: TGTGCCAGCAGCTCTTTCGCAGGGGGCAACTATGGCTACACCTTC. This codes for CASSSFAGGNYGYTF. The variable domain in full, completed from reference TRBV7-6 and TRBJ1-2, reads GAGVSQSPRYKVTKRGQDVALRCDPISGHVSLYWYRQALGQGPEFLTYFNYEAQQDKSGLPNDRFSAERPEGSISTLTIQRTEQRDSAMYRCASSSFAGGNYGYTFGSGTRLTVV.

This clone appeared once. DNA of the CDR3: TGTGCCAGCAGTCGTGGACAAGCCTACGAGCAGTACTTC. This codes for CASSRGQAYEQYF. This chain joins TRBV28 and TRBJ2-7; possibly TRBD1 for D (5 bases). CDR1 and CDR2 from the germline V gene are MDHEN and SYDVKM. Trimming shortened V by 5 bases and J by 2 bases, and 10 bases separated the two germline ends. The CDR3 contains 13 residues.

The J gene is TRBJ2-1, the V gene TRBV19; 7 nucleotides match TRBD2. Trimming removed 3 bases from V and 0 bases from J; junction bases left unmatched: 5. The CDR3 length is 16 residues. Per the germline V gene, CDR1 is LNHDA and CDR2 is SQIVND (reference sequence). DNA for the CDR3: TGTGCCAGTAGTATCTACGGGAGGCGCTCCTACAATGAGCAGTTCTTC. Translating gives CASSIYGRRSYNEQFF.

The chain carries TRBV5-1 and TRBJ2-3; 13 bases map to TRBD2. Losses at the gene ends were 3 bases for V and 6 bases for J; bases not matched to a gene: 7. This CDR3 comprises 16 residues. Looked up from germline, CDR1 is SGHRS and CDR2 is YFSETQ. The CDR3 coding sequence is TGCGCCAGCAGCTCTGGACTAGCGGGGGAGGGCGATACGCAGTATTTT. It translates to CASSSGLAGEGDTQYF.